Presented here are 22 T cell receptor beta chains from one specimen sequenced in a study of T cell responses to AZD1222 COVID-19 vaccine. Sequencing was performed with immunoSEQ multiplex PCR; in TCRdb, only in-frame clones are kept and a portion is missing. This table holds some 130,000 clones, roughly 90% found once. The sequencing here drew on peripheral blood, taken 28 days after the second AZD1222 dose. Source of these receptors: an adult who received the AZD1222 COVID-19 vaccine.

The chain is built from TRBV28 and TRBJ1-5, with 8 bases lining up with TRBD1. Germline CDR1 MDHEN, CDR2 SYDVKM. V was clipped by 7 bases and J by 2 bases; unmatched bases: 7. CDR3 length: 15 amino acids. The chain's CDR3 is CASNPQGQGNQPQHF. The CDR3, as DNA: TGTGCCAGCAACCCTCAGGGACAGGGCAATCAGCCCCAGCATTTT.

J is TRBJ2-5 and V is TRBV18; perhaps TRBD1 as D (5 bases). V was clipped by 0 bases and J by 5 bases, with 13 bases between them. The CDR3 has 15 amino acids. Germline CDR1 KGHSH, CDR2 LQKENI. The CDR3 DNA reads TGTGCCAGCTCACCACCCTTCAAGGGGCGGGAGACCCAGTACTTC. Translated, it gives CASSPPFKGRETQYF.

This rearrangement joins TRBV7-2 to TRBJ2-7; D is ambiguous. V lost 1 base and J lost 5, with 6 bases in between. Germline V lookup: CDR1 SGHTA, CDR2 FQGNSA. The length of the CDR3 is 12 residues. The CDR3 is CASSLVGNEQYF. The CDR3 DNA sequence: TGTGCCAGCAGCTTAGTAGGGAACGAGCAGTACTTC.

This clone was seen only once. This chain connects TRBV28 to TRBJ2-3; D is ambiguous. Trimming took 3 bases from V and 0 from J, leaving 10 bases between them. Per the germline V gene, CDR1 is MDHEN and CDR2 is SYDVKM. The CDR3 extends over 15 amino acids. CDR3 bases: TGTGCCAGCAGTTTCTGGATATCTAGCACAGATACGCAGTATTTT. Its translation is CASSFWISSTDTQYF.

V usage is TRBV6-6 and J usage is TRBJ2-3; TRBD1 might be the D (5 bases). CDR3 length: 15 residues. Germline V CDR1 and CDR2: MNHNY, SVGAGI (reference sequence). V was pared by 0 bases and J by 4 bases, with 11 bases between. The CDR3 DNA is TGTGCCAGCAGTTACTCGGCCAGGGTCTCAGATACGCAGTATTTT. Translation gives CASSYSARVSDTQYF.

In its sample, this clone was seen once. The chain has TRBV9 and TRBJ2-1, with TRBD1 matching 10 bases. CDR3 length equals 16 residues. Unmatched junction bases numbered 9, after V lost 2 bases and J lost 7 bases. Germline-derived CDR1 and CDR2 are SGDLS and YYNGEE. The CDR3, as DNA: TGTGCCAGCAGCGTTGAGGGGGACAGGGGATGGAATGAGCAGTTCTTC. It is translated as CASSVEGDRGWNEQFF.

The rearrangement links TRBV20-1 to TRBJ2-1; no reliable D call. The V gene's germline CDR1 is DFQATT and CDR2 SNEGSKA (reference sequence). The CDR3 is 11 residues long. V lost 2 bases and J lost 9, with 8 bases in between. CDR3 sequence: CSARPRVEQFF. Here the CDR3 DNA reads TGCAGTGCTAGACCTAGAGTTGAGCAGTTCTTC.

The genes are TRBV2 and TRBJ1-5; no clear D. The germline V gene has CDR1 SNHLY and CDR2 FYNNEI. CDR3 size: 13 residues. Trimming took 4 bases from V and 4 from J, leaving 8 bases between them. The CDR3: CASSGQVNQPQHF. The CDR3 nucleotides read TGTGCCAGCAGTGGGCAGGTTAATCAGCCCCAGCATTTT.

The V and J genes are TRBV7-3 and TRBJ1-2; D ambiguous. V lost 5 bases, J lost 8 bases, and 15 bases lay in between. Germline V gene lookup returns CDR1 SGHTA and CDR2 FQGTGA. The CDR3 consists of 13 residues. CDR3 nucleotides: TGTGCCAGCAGCCCACGGGCCACTGGGGGCTACACCTTC. Translating gives CASSPRATGGYTF.

This chain uses TRBV6-5 with TRBJ2-7; D remains ambiguous. Looked up from germline, CDR1 is MNHEY and CDR2 is SVGAGI. Trimming removed 6 bases at V and 0 bases at J, with 15 bases between. The CDR3 is 15 amino acids. The CDR3 loop is CASRRAALGSYEQYF. The DNA of the CDR3 is TGTGCCAGCAGAAGGGCCGCGCTGGGCTCCTACGAGCAGTACTTC.

The V call is TRBV19, the J call TRBJ1-2, with D perhaps TRBD1 (6 bases). The germline V gene has CDR1 LNHDA and CDR2 SQIVND (reference sequence). The CDR3 covers 13 residues. The V end lost 3 bases, the J end lost 4 bases, and 9 bases lay between the germline ends. The CDR3, as DNA: TGTGCCAGTAGTATGGCGGACAGCTATGGCTACACCTTC. Amino acid sequence: CASSMADSYGYTF.

The genes are TRBV6-5 and TRBJ1-6, with TRBD1 identical over 7 bases. V trimming: 6 bases; J trimming: 10 bases; junction bases outside the gene matches: 12. CDR1 and CDR2 from the germline V gene are MNHEY and SVGAGI. This CDR3 comprises 15 residues. The CDR3 DNA is TGTGCCAGCAGGAACTCCGACAGGGAGGGGTCACCCCTCCACTTT. Encoded protein: CASRNSDREGSPLHF.

With regard to this clone: The germline gene is not matched at one end of the junction; a read error may be the cause. V and J are TRBV7-7 and TRBJ2-1; D may be TRBD1 (7 bases). The CDR3 loop spans 13 amino acids. Per germline, CDR1 SSHAT and CDR2 FNYEAQ (reference sequence). The CDR3 DNA reads as TGTGCTAGCAGCTTAGCGGAACAGGGGGAGCAGTTCTTC. Amino acids: CASSLAEQGEQFF.

This clone was seen more than once but under ten times. V is TRBV9 and J is TRBJ2-5; 7 bases match TRBD1. This CDR3 contains 14 residues. After removal of 3 bases from V and 4 bases from J, the junction contained 6 bases not matched to a gene. CDR1 and CDR2 (germline): SGDLS, YYNGEE. For the CDR3, the DNA is TGTGCCAGCAGCGAAGGGGGCTGGGGAGAGACCCAGTACTTC. Its translation is CASSEGGWGETQYF.

This clone was counted only a few times. The chain couples TRBV11-1 to TRBJ1-5, with 8 nucleotides matching TRBD1. Trimming removed 10 bases from V and 3 bases from J; junction bases left unmatched: 5. Germline V gives CDR1 SGHAT, CDR2 FQDESV (reference sequence). The CDR3 is made up of 13 amino acids. The CDR3 sequence: CATSRGPNQPQHF. In nucleotides, the CDR3 is TGTGCCACTTCCAGGGGGCCCAATCAGCCCCAGCATTTT.

The J gene is TRBJ2-7, the V gene TRBV7-6, with TRBD1 identical over 7 bases. The junction had 1 base not matched to a gene; V was cut back by 2 bases and J by 3 bases. The length of the CDR3 is 13 residues. Germline V gives CDR1 SGHVS, CDR2 FNYEAQ. The CDR3 DNA reads TGTGCCAGCAGCTTATCAGGGGGCTACGAGCAGTACTTC. Its protein product is CASSLSGGYEQYF. The full variable domain, completed using reference TRBV7-6 and TRBJ2-7, is GAGVSQSPRYKVTKRGQDVALRCDPISGHVSLYWYRQALGQGPEFLTYFNYEAQQDKSGLPNDRFSAERPEGSISTLTIQRTEQRDSAMYRCASSLSGGYEQYFGPGTRLTVT.

The V and J genes are TRBV5-4 and TRBJ2-7; D might be TRBD1 or TRBD2, each matching 6 bases. The CDR3 extends over 14 amino acids. V lost 4 bases, J lost 6 bases, and 17 bases lay in between. Germline V CDR1 and CDR2: SGHNT, YYREEE (reference sequence). The CDR3 reads CASSPRLGGGEQYF. The CDR3 DNA sequence: TGTGCCAGCAGCCCCCGTTTGGGGGGCGGCGAGCAGTACTTC.

The chain joins TRBV11-1 to TRBJ2-7; TRBD2 matches at 14 bases. Germline V CDR1 and CDR2: SGHAT, FQDESV (reference sequence). Trimming took 6 bases from V and 5 from J; bases not matched to a gene: 6. This CDR3 has 15 residues. The CDR3 coding sequence is TGTGCCAGCAGGGAACCGGGACTAGCGGGAGACGAGCAGTACTTC. Its protein product is CASREPGLAGDEQYF.

The CDR3 DNA reads as TGTGCCAGCAAAGGGAGCAAACCTCATGAGCAGTTCTTC. It specifies CASKGSKPHEQFF. V is TRBV12-3 or TRBV12-4 and J is TRBJ2-1; maybe TRBD2 (5 bases). This CDR3 spans 13 amino acids. With 7 bases removed from V and 8 bases from J, the gap between germline ends came to 15 bases.

The chain recombines TRBV29-1 with TRBJ2-7; D is tentatively TRBD1 or TRBD2 (6 bases each). This CDR3 contains 12 residues. The V and J ends lost 6 bases and 3 bases respectively, with 12 bases between them. Germline-derived CDR1 and CDR2 are SQVTM and ANQGSEA. The CDR3 DNA follows: TGCAGCGTAACACAGGGAGGCTACGAGCAGTACTTC. It translates to CSVTQGGYEQYF.

The chain carries TRBV9 and TRBJ2-2, with TRBD2 matching 9 bases. Germline V lookup: CDR1 SGDLS, CDR2 YYNGEE. J was trimmed by 0 bases and V by 0 bases; bases with no gene match: 3. The CDR3 has 17 amino acids. The CDR3 region is CASSVGLAETNTGELFF. Here the CDR3 DNA reads TGTGCCAGCAGCGTAGGACTAGCGGAGACGAACACCGGGGAGCTGTTTTTT.

The gene calls are TRBV4-1 and TRBJ1-1; D not resolved. V was shortened by 3 bases and J by 3 bases, with 11 bases between the two germline ends. Germline lookup yields CDR1 MGHRA and CDR2 YSYEKL. This CDR3 is 14 amino acids long. The CDR3 loop reads CASSHPATYTEAFF. The CDR3 DNA reads as TGCGCCAGCAGCCACCCAGCCACCTACACTGAAGCTTTCTTT.